This T cell receptor (beta chain) came from a study of regulatory T cells in long-lasting Graves disease. To make TCR beta libraries, researchers used iRepertoire HTBI primers and Arm-PCR of CDR3 regions. TCRdb reprocessed the multiplex PCR reads via MiXCR and lists one record per CDR3 protein. The sample has approximately 560,000 distinct CDR3 sequences; about 16% are singletons. The V gene lost 3 bases and the J gene lost 5 bases, with 16 bases spanning the gap. The CDR3 has 15 residues. Germline CDR1 ENHRY, CDR2 SYGVKD. Time point specified: newly diagnosed GD, antithyroid drugs for less than 3 months. Generation of the TCR library employed RNA extracted from PBMCs. This same sample was also taken into another study, of T cells in Graves' hyperthyroidism and ophthalmopathy.

This chain joins TRBV10-3 and TRBJ2-5; D remains ambiguous. The clonotype originates from a man younger than 35 with Graves disease. This material consisted of peripheral blood mononuclear cells (PBMCs), taken at new diagnosis, from a patient treated with antithyroid drugs. This chain's CDR3 is CAISDHDSGGETQYF. The CDR3 DNA reads TGTGCCATCAGTGACCACGACTCGGGTGGGGAGACCCAGTACTTC.